A single sample gave rise to the 15 T cell receptor beta chains below, sequenced in a study of beta chain features in type 1 diabetes. The whole isolated RNA underwent reverse transcription, so sequencing captured expressed TCRB transcripts. Sequenced by immunoSEQ multiplex PCR; TCRdb stores in-frame clones only, minus some. The data show roughly 240,000 clones, 13% to 15% seen once. The sequencing sample was made of naive CD4+ T cells from blood. The origin of the receptors is a woman aged 40 to 55 in good health.

J is TRBJ2-5 and V is TRBV5-1; possible D gene TRBD2, 5 bases. CDR1 SGHRS and CDR2 YFSETQ come from the germline V gene. The CDR3 is made up of 14 amino acids. V was pared by 6 bases and J by 0 bases, with 12 bases between. In DNA, the CDR3 is TGCGCCAGCAATTTTCGGGGAGACCAAGAGACCCAGTACTTC. As protein: CASNFRGDQETQYF.

V and J are TRBV7-8 and TRBJ1-1; possibly TRBD1 for D (6 bases). This CDR3 is 13 amino acids long. Germline V gene data show CDR1 as SGHVS and CDR2 as FQNEAQ. V gave up 4 bases and J gave up 5 bases, with 11 bases separating them. In DNA, the CDR3 is TGTGCCAGCAGCTCCCTACAGGGAACTGAAGCTTTCTTT. The encoded protein is CASSSLQGTEAFF.

The genes are TRBV18 and TRBJ1-1; D remains ambiguous. Germline loops: CDR1 KGHSH, CDR2 LQKENI. The CDR3 has 14 residues. Trimming left V 3 bases short and J 2 bases short, with 10 bases between. CDR3 loop: CASSPAVGNTEAFF. In DNA form, the CDR3 reads TGTGCCAGCTCACCCGCGGTCGGCAACACTGAAGCTTTCTTT.

This clone was detected a few times. The CDR3 here is CASSTLAVSSTDTQYF. In DNA form, the CDR3 reads TGTGCCAGCAGCACGCTAGCGGTGTCTAGCACAGATACGCAGTATTTT. The genes are TRBV7-8 and TRBJ2-3, with 7 bases matching TRBD2. In germline, CDR1 is SGHVS, CDR2 FQNEAQ. V shed 5 bases, J shed 0 bases, and the junction held 8 bases outside the gene matches. The CDR3 loop spans 16 amino acids.

V and J are TRBV4-2 and TRBJ2-7, with a possible D match to TRBD1 (6 bases). The CDR3 is 16 amino acids. Trimming took off 2 bases at V and 6 bases at J, with 20 bases between the two ends. In germline, CDR1 is LGHNA, CDR2 YNFKEQ. The DNA of the CDR3 is TGTGCCAGCAGCCAACCTCTGGGGGCAGGGGCCGGCGAGCAGTACTTC. Amino acids: CASSQPLGAGAGEQYF.

This clone occurred a few times. This chain uses TRBV12-2 with TRBJ2-2; the D call of TRBD2 is as the table states it, not checked on the DNA. TRBV12-2 constitutes a pseudogene. This CDR3 region has 14 residues. CDR3 bases: TGTGCAAGTCGTCTAGCGGGGTGCACCGGGGAGCTGTTTTTT. This translates into CASRLAGCTGELFF.

This chain joins TRBV10-3 and TRBJ1-1, with D perhaps TRBD1 (5 bases). Deletions cut 10 bases from V and 1 base from J, with 13 bases between. This CDR3 comprises 13 residues. Germline V gene data show CDR1 as ENHRY and CDR2 as SYGVKD. The CDR3 sequence is CANRGGPNTEAFF. As DNA, the CDR3 is TGTGCCAACCGGGGGGGACCGAACACTGAAGCTTTCTTT.

This clone was found a few times. The V gene is TRBV6-5, the J gene TRBJ1-3; 8 bases are a match to TRBD1. There are 14 residues in the CDR3. The germline V gene encodes CDR1 MNHEY and CDR2 SVGAGI. With 4 bases clipped from V and 4 bases from J, the junction kept 3 bases outside the gene matches. CDR3 DNA sequence: TGTGCCAGCAGTTCCGGACAGGGAGGAAACACCATATATTTT. Protein: CASSSGQGGNTIYF.

This chain links TRBV5-1 with TRBJ2-1, with D possibly TRBD2 on 5 matching bases. V was pared by 0 bases and J by 1 base, with 8 bases between. The V gene's germline CDR1 is SGHRS and CDR2 YFSETQ. There are 15 residues in the CDR3. The chain's CDR3 is CASSLASGSYNEQFF. The CDR3 nucleotides read TGCGCCAGCAGCTTGGCCAGCGGTTCCTACAATGAGCAGTTCTTC.

The table lists this clone with a few counts. The rearrangement uses TRBV7-8 and TRBJ2-1; D gene unclear. The CDR3 has 15 residues. Trimming took off 0 bases at V and 5 bases at J, with 11 bases between the two ends. Germline V CDR1 and CDR2: SGHVS, FQNEAQ. The CDR3 nucleotides are TGTGCCAGCAGCTTAGCCCTAGTCGGCAACAATGAGCAGTTCTTC. Translating it yields CASSLALVGNNEQFF.

A few counts support this clone. J is TRBJ1-1 and V is TRBV6-1, with D perhaps matching TRBD1 (6 bases). V was shortened by 0 bases and J by 4 bases, with 12 bases between the two germline ends. CDR3 length: 15 residues. Germline V lookup: CDR1 MNHNS, CDR2 SASEGT. CDR3 DNA: TGTGCCAGCAGTGAAGCTGGGGGCGGGGGCACTGAAGCTTTCTTT. It encodes CASSEAGGGGTEAFF.

The chain has TRBV4-3 and TRBJ2-1; 11 bases map to TRBD2. This CDR3 comprises 16 residues. The germline gives CDR1 LGHNA, CDR2 YSLEER. The V and J ends lost 0 bases and 7 bases, in that order; junction bases with no gene match: 5. In nucleotides, the CDR3 is TGCGCCAGCAGCCAAGACCCTAGCGGGGGGAAAAATGAGCAGTTCTTC. It encodes CASSQDPSGGKNEQFF.

This clone has a handful of counts. This chain connects TRBV18 to TRBJ1-1; 9 bases are a match to TRBD1. The germline V gene encodes CDR1 KGHSH and CDR2 LQKENI. Losses at the gene ends were 4 bases for V and 3 bases for J; bases not matched to a gene: 9. This CDR3 comprises 16 residues. The CDR3 loop is CASSHTGGAGDTEAFF. The CDR3 DNA sequence: TGTGCCAGCTCACACACAGGGGGCGCGGGGGACACTGAAGCTTTCTTT.

This clone was observed a single time. This chain uses TRBV11-2 with TRBJ2-1, with 8 bases matching TRBD1. Germline trimming cut 2 bases from V and 5 bases from J; bases unmatched to any gene: 5. The germline V gene has CDR1 SGHAT and CDR2 FQNNGV. The length of the CDR3 is 15 residues. CDR3 nucleotides: TGTGCCAGCAGCTTAAGGGGACAGGTGCACAATGAGCAGTTCTTC. Protein sequence: CASSLRGQVHNEQFF.

V and J are TRBV14 and TRBJ1-1, with D perhaps TRBD1 (6 bases). Trimming pared 3 bases from V and 1 base from J, leaving 12 bases between. This CDR3 contains 15 residues. CDR1 is SGHDN, CDR2 FVKESK, per germline. The CDR3 here is CASSQVPTGNTEAFF. The CDR3 DNA reads TGTGCCAGCAGCCAGGTACCGACAGGGAACACTGAAGCTTTCTTT.